The clone carrying this T cell receptor (beta chain) was seen only once. Its antigen is still unknown. An end of the junction differs from the germline gene, which may be a read error. The draw of peripheral blood yielded around 9.6 milliliters from each donor. This record comes from a study of blood T cells in healthy people across ages. Study-wide findings and caveats: Long-lived and aged donors differed, with more naive CD4+ cells and higher diversity in the long-lived. In the absence of known donor CMV status, changes in expanded clonotypes were possibly confounded.

A second PCR of roughly 7 to 11 cycles used a sample-barcoded 5' primer and a J-beta primer mix. The authors tagged each cDNA molecule using a template-switch adaptor with 12 random nucleotides. Each CDR3 protein is one row after TCRdb ran MiXCR on the 5' RACE reads. The data show 910,000 or so distinct CDR3 sequences, roughly 50% seen once. Per germline, CDR1 SGHTA and CDR2 FQGNSA. The length of the CDR3 is 14 residues. The sample comprised blood. This clonotype originated in a woman in her sixties or seventies in good health. The rearrangement links TRBV7-2 to TRBJ2-2; TRBD2 matches 7 bases. In DNA, the CDR3 is TGTGCCAGCCAAGAGACTAGCCGGAAAGGGGAGTTGTTTTTT. Its translation is CASQETSRKGELFF.